This is a list of T cell receptor beta chains from one sample in a study of blood T cell repertoires in COVID-19. Clones were sequenced by immunoSEQ multiplex PCR, and TCRdb holds only the in-frame ones, with some missing. The sample lists some 250,000 clones; 81% were seen once. Sequenced sample: peripheral blood. The receptors originated from a woman of 80 years or more with acute or convalescent COVID-19. Each CDR3 is given with its conserved first and last residue. The D gene is left open where the match is weak.

v_gene	d_gene	j_gene	CDR3aa
TRBV3-1/TRBV3-2	-	TRBJ1-5	CASSQDSNQPQHF
TRBV16	-	TRBJ2-5	CASSQGGLGQETQYF
TRBV4-1	-	TRBJ2-7	CASSQVGAESYEQYF
TRBV5-1	-	TRBJ2-3	CASSLAGEDTQYF
TRBV27	-	TRBJ2-2	CASSFQANFGELFF
TRBV15	TRBD1	TRBJ2-7	CATSRRGQALTSLGHYEQYF
TRBV5-1	TRBD1	TRBJ1-2	CASSIGTGATNYGYTF
TRBV7-2	-	TRBJ2-2	CASSLVRANTGELFF
TRBV5-1	TRBD1	TRBJ2-7	CATSTGTGSEQYF
TRBV19	-	TRBJ2-1	CASSISSGEHNEQFF
TRBV3-1/TRBV3-2	-	TRBJ2-3	CASSQDYETGVTDTQYF
TRBV4-1	-	TRBJ2-5	CASSQDEIETQYF
TRBV30	-	TRBJ2-5	CAWSVGSWIETQYF
TRBV11-2	-	TRBJ2-7	CASSLDVASYEQYF
TRBV19	-	TRBJ1-1	CASSMRLGNMNTEAFF
TRBV19	-	TRBJ1-5	CASNGTPYQPQHF
TRBV3-1/TRBV3-2	TRBD2	TRBJ2-1	CASSHSGDYNEQFF
TRBV4-1	-	TRBJ2-7	CASSHPPGSEQYF
TRBV27	TRBD1	TRBJ1-2	CASSLQDRGYGYTF
TRBV7-9	TRBD2	TRBJ2-1	CASSRSRGLVRRNEQFF
TRBV7-2	TRBD1	TRBJ1-5	CASSSGLDRGRLNQPQHF
TRBV7-2	-	TRBJ2-3	CASRQERVAVSTDTQYF
TRBV5-1	TRBD2	TRBJ2-5	CASSPLLAGETQYF
TRBV11-3	TRBD1	TRBJ2-3	CASSLSTGGTDTQYF
TRBV6-6	-	TRBJ2-7	CASSQIYEQYF
TRBV7-9	TRBD2	TRBJ2-3	CASSQVLAGVLDTQYF
TRBV5-1	TRBD1	TRBJ1-4	CASSVRQGEKLFF
TRBV2	TRBD1	TRBJ2-5	CASSEQGALQETQYF
TRBV11-3	-	TRBJ2-2	CASSPARGEWTGELFF
TRBV27	-	TRBJ1-1	CASSLTGRNTEAFF
TRBV5-1	-	TRBJ2-1	CASSLPGSAHEQFF
TRBV6-6	-	TRBJ2-3	CASSSLSTDTQYF
TRBV3-1/TRBV3-2	TRBD2	TRBJ2-1	CASSVLAGVALF
TRBV28	TRBD1	TRBJ2-7	CASITSGQGYEQYF
TRBV28	TRBD1	TRBJ1-4	CASSFEGPGGSEKLFF
TRBV7-2	TRBD2	TRBJ2-1	CASSLGAQRGGYNEQFF
TRBV10-3	TRBD1	TRBJ1-2	CAISGTERDYGYTF
TRBV7-8	TRBD1	TRBJ2-5	CASSPRDRGRETQYF
TRBV7-9	TRBD1	TRBJ1-6	CASSRGQGSPNSPLHF
TRBV4-1	TRBD2	TRBJ2-5	CASSQDRGSVGETQYF
TRBV9	-	TRBJ2-5	CASSVAGELKETQYF
TRBV5-1	TRBD2	TRBJ2-2	CASSLDSSGGSSGELFF
TRBV6-5	TRBD1	TRBJ2-3	CASSYGDRSTDTQYF
TRBV5-6	TRBD1	TRBJ2-1	CASGQGYEQFF
TRBV6-1	-	TRBJ1-6	CASSETRHLGNSPLHF
TRBV7-3	-	TRBJ1-2	CASSLLGANYGYTF
TRBV6-2/TRBV6-3	TRBD2	TRBJ2-5	CASSPLPLGASGSQETQYF
TRBV5-4	TRBD2	TRBJ2-5	CASSPHGASGAQYF
TRBV28	TRBD1	TRBJ2-7	CASSFTGTGINEQYF
TRBV19	-	TRBJ1-2	CASSPPADKAGYTF